This T cell receptor (beta chain) was found in a study of shared clonotypes between healthy human individuals. Whole-study context: CD8 memory received one plate per donor, CD8 naive two, CD4 memory three and CD4 naive three.

This table comes from immunoSEQ multiplex PCR, and its TCRdb copy is limited to in-frame clones, with some not included. The sample records approximately 1.5 million clones, under 99% being singletons. V gave up 5 bases and J gave up 0 bases; unmatched junction bases: 6. Germline-derived CDR1 and CDR2 are MDHEN and SYDVKM. CDR3 length: 15 amino acids. Remarks on this clone: Its target is unknown.

Points from the study as a whole: Unshared clonotypes carried lower generation probabilities than those common to all four donors.

The source of this sequence is a man aged 30 to 39 in good health. Sample: naive CD4+ T cells sorted from blood. As to subset: CD45RA+ positively selected. V usage is TRBV28 and J usage is TRBJ2-7, with TRBD1 identical over 8 bases. The CDR3 loop is CASSTGGPLSYEQYF. The CDR3 DNA reads as TGTGCCAGCAGTACAGGGGGACCCCTCTCCTACGAGCAGTACTTC.